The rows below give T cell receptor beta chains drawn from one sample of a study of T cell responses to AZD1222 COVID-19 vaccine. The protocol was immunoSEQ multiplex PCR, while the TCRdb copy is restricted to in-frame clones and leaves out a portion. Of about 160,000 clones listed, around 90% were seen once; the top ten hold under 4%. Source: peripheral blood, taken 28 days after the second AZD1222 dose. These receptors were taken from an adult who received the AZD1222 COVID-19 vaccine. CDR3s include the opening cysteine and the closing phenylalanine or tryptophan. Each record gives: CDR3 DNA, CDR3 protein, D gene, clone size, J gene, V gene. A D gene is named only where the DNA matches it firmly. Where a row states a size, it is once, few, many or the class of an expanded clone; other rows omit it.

TGTGCCAGCAGGGGGGGCTCGAACACTGAAGCTTTCTTT,CASRGGSNTEAFF,NA,NA,TRBJ1-1,TRBV6-5
TGCGCCAGCAGCCAAGAAAGACTGGATAGCACAGATACGCAGTATTTT,CASSQERLDSTDTQYF,NA,once,TRBJ2-3,TRBV4-1
TGCAGCGTTGGCCAAAGGACGGGGGCAAAAACCCTCTATGGCTACACCTTC,CSVGQRTGAKTLYGYTF,NA,NA,TRBJ1-2,TRBV29-1
TGTGCCAGCATGGTGGGGGGATACAATGAGCAGTTCTTC,CASMVGGYNEQFF,NA,NA,TRBJ2-1,TRBV6-6
TGTGCCAGCAGTTTACGGCTGGGGGGCTCCTCTGGAAACACCATATATTTT,CASSLRLGGSSGNTIYF,NA,NA,TRBJ1-3,TRBV27
TGCAGCGTTGACGGGACAACCATGAACACTGAAGCTTTCTTT,CSVDGTTMNTEAFF,NA,NA,TRBJ1-1,TRBV29-1
TGCGCCAGCAGTGATAACCCTAGTGGGCAGCTGTTTTTT,CASSDNPSGQLFF,NA,once,TRBJ2-2,TRBV10-1
TGTGCCAGCAGCATCAGGGGCCCGACTAATGAAAAACTGTTTTTT,CASSIRGPTNEKLFF,NA,NA,TRBJ1-4,TRBV7-2
TGTGCCTGGAGTGTGACAGTTAATGAAGCTTTCTTT,CAWSVTVNEAFF,NA,NA,TRBJ1-1,TRBV30
TGTGCCACTGGAGACGAGCAGTTCTTC,CATGDEQFF,NA,NA,TRBJ2-1,TRBV7-9
TGTGCCAGCAGTTACCCCGAGTCGCGTCCCACCGGGGAGCTGTTTTTT,CASSYPESRPTGELFF,NA,NA,TRBJ2-2,TRBV6-5
TGTGCCAGCAGCTTAGTTCTCGCCCACACAGATACGCAGTATTTT,CASSLVLAHTDTQYF,NA,medium-sized,TRBJ2-3,TRBV7-9
TGTGCCAGCAGTGAGGGGGACAACCACTACGAGCAGTACTTC,CASSEGDNHYEQYF,NA,medium-sized,TRBJ2-7,TRBV6-1
TGTGCCAGCAGCACTGGGTCCCATAGTTGGGAGCAGTACTTC,CASSTGSHSWEQYF,NA,NA,TRBJ2-7,TRBV7-9
TGTGCCAGCAGCCCGGAGGCTCAGAACACTGAAGCTTTCTTT,CASSPEAQNTEAFF,NA,few,TRBJ1-1,TRBV9
TGTGCCAGTAGCCGGACAGGGGGCGAGCAGCCCCAGCATTTT,CASSRTGGEQPQHF,TRBD1,NA,TRBJ1-5,TRBV19
TGCGCCAGCAGCTCGGGACCCTCGAACACTGAAGCTTTCTTT,CASSSGPSNTEAFF,NA,NA,TRBJ1-1,TRBV5-1
TGTGCCAGCTCACCAAAGGGCGCGGACACTGAAGCTTTCTTT,CASSPKGADTEAFF,NA,NA,TRBJ1-1,TRBV18
TGTGCCAGCAGCCAAGACCTTACGGGACAGGGTAATTCACCCCTCCACTTT,CASSQDLTGQGNSPLHF,TRBD1,NA,TRBJ1-6,TRBV3-1/TRBV3-2
TGTGCCAGCAGGCCGACAGGGTTGGAAAAACTGTTTTTT,CASRPTGLEKLFF,TRBD1,NA,TRBJ1-4,TRBV6-5
TGTGCCAGCAGCTCGACTAGCGATACGCAGTATTTT,CASSSTSDTQYF,TRBD2,once,TRBJ2-3,TRBV7-9
TGTGCCAGCAGCTTGGGACTAGCGGGAGGGCAGAGCTCCTACGAGCAGTACTTC,CASSLGLAGGQSSYEQYF,TRBD2,NA,TRBJ2-7,TRBV7-6
TGTGCCAGCAGCTTTCCCTCGGGCGCGAGATTCTATGGCTACACCTTC,CASSFPSGARFYGYTF,NA,NA,TRBJ1-2,TRBV5-8
TGTGCCAGCTCAGGGACTTTCCGCACCGGGGAGCTGTTTTTT,CASSGTFRTGELFF,NA,NA,TRBJ2-2,TRBV18
TGTGCCACCAGCAGGCCCAGGACGCTCTCTACTGAAGCTTTCTTT,CATSRPRTLSTEAFF,NA,NA,TRBJ1-1,TRBV15
TGTGCCAGCAGCTTGGTCAATTCACCCCTCCACTTT,CASSLVNSPLHF,NA,NA,TRBJ1-6,TRBV5-6
TGTGCCAGTAGTATGCGCCTAGCGGGAGGGCCTTATGAGCAGTTCTTC,CASSMRLAGGPYEQFF,TRBD2,NA,TRBJ2-1,TRBV19
TGTGCTAGTGGTTTGGGCGGGTTAGCGGGAGGGAATCCCTACGAGCAGTACTTC,CASGLGGLAGGNPYEQYF,TRBD2,NA,TRBJ2-7,TRBV12-5
TGTGCCAGCGAACCTAGCGGTGCCTACGAGCAGTACTTC,CASEPSGAYEQYF,TRBD2,NA,TRBJ2-7,TRBV6-6
TGTGCCAGCAGTTGGGGCGGCACAGGGACCCAGTACTTC,CASSWGGTGTQYF,NA,few,TRBJ2-5,TRBV12-3/TRBV12-4
TGTGCCAGCAGCTTGGACCCCGGGAGTAACTATGGCTACACCTTC,CASSLDPGSNYGYTF,NA,once,TRBJ1-2,TRBV5-6
TGTGCCAGCAGCTTGCGCCCCCTTGAGCAGTTCTTC,CASSLRPLEQFF,NA,NA,TRBJ2-1,TRBV5-5
TGCGCCAGCAGCGCTGGGACTAGCGGGACACAGCAGTTCTTC,CASSAGTSGTQQFF,TRBD2,NA,TRBJ2-1,TRBV5-1
TGTGCCAGCATTCCTGGAGGGAACACCGGGGAGCTGTTTTTT,CASIPGGNTGELFF,NA,NA,TRBJ2-2,TRBV7-8
TGTGCCAGCAGCTCGGGACCGTCCTCTGGAAACACCATATATTTT,CASSSGPSSGNTIYF,NA,NA,TRBJ1-3,TRBV2
TGTGCCAGCAGCTACGACGGGGTTAATTCACCCCTCCACTTT,CASSYDGVNSPLHF,NA,NA,TRBJ1-6,TRBV11-3
TGTGCCAGCAGCGTAGCAGCGGGAGGCCCGACAGATACGCAGTATTTT,CASSVAAGGPTDTQYF,TRBD2,NA,TRBJ2-3,TRBV9
TGTGCCACCAGCAACCCCGGACAGGGGGTGTGGGAGACCCAGTACTTC,CATSNPGQGVWETQYF,TRBD1,NA,TRBJ2-5,TRBV15
TGTGCCACCAGTGATCCCACAAAGAAAGGCTACACCTTC,CATSDPTKKGYTF,NA,NA,TRBJ1-2,TRBV24-1
TGTGCCAGCTCCCAGCAACAGGGGGCTAATTCACCCCTCCACTTT,CASSQQQGANSPLHF,TRBD1,NA,TRBJ1-6,TRBV18
TGTGCCAGCAGCTTATGGGGAGGCTACGAGCAGTACTTC,CASSLWGGYEQYF,NA,NA,TRBJ2-7,TRBV11-3
TGCGCCAGTTACCGGGATTTTGCCAGCTATGGTGAGCAGTTCTTC,CASYRDFASYGEQFF,NA,NA,TRBJ2-1,TRBV5-1
TGTGCCAGCAGCAAAGGAGGGCCAGGAACAGATACGCAGTATTTT,CASSKGGPGTDTQYF,NA,NA,TRBJ2-3,TRBV2
TGTGCCAGCAGTCAGGACATACTGAACACTGAAGCTTTCTTT,CASSQDILNTEAFF,NA,NA,TRBJ1-1,TRBV2
TGTGCCAGCAGTAGCGAGGACGGGCGAATAGCCAAAAACATTCAGTACTTC,CASSSEDGRIAKNIQYF,NA,NA,TRBJ2-4,TRBV6-2/TRBV6-3
TGCGCCAGCAGCTTAGACGGGACTAACTATGGCTACACCTTC,CASSLDGTNYGYTF,NA,NA,TRBJ1-2,TRBV5-1
TGCGCCAGCAGCTCTGACAGATATAATTCACCCCTCCACTTT,CASSSDRYNSPLHF,NA,once,TRBJ1-6,TRBV5-1
TGTGCCAGCGGCCGGGACGGACCCTACAATGAGCAGTTCTTC,CASGRDGPYNEQFF,NA,NA,TRBJ2-1,TRBV2